Below are 2 T cell receptor beta chains sequenced from a single sample in a study of identical twins (dated by TCRdb to 2016 to 2018). To prepare the library, 5' RACE was applied. Sequenced on an Illumina HiSeq 2000. Through fastp at Q25 and MiXCR, TCRdb rebuilt clones from the public reads, retaining in-frame beta chains. Rows are combined by CDR3 protein, so each entry shows the most common genes and DNA. A total of around 960,000 distinct CDR3 sequences appear in this sample, 9% to 15% of them only once. The biggest ten clones account for around 1.6% of the sample. These data were likewise used in another study, on yellow fever vaccine responses in identical twins.

Sequencing was performed on PBMCs. Receptor source: a woman between 18 and 29 years old in good health.

This clonotype was recorded once. V usage is TRBV13 and J usage is TRBJ2-1; 8 bases are shared with TRBD2. Germline values: CDR1 PRHDT, CDR2 FYEKMQ (reference sequence). The CDR3 spans 16 residues. V was clipped by 0 bases and J by 3 bases; unmatched bases: 4. The CDR3, as DNA: TGTGCCAGCAGCTTAGGCCTAAGCGGGAGCTACAATGAGCAGTTCTTC. This translates into CASSLGLSGSYNEQFF.

This chain joins TRBV12-3 or TRBV12-4 and TRBJ2-5, with 9 bases fitting TRBD2. Germline trimming cut 5 bases from V and 4 bases from J; bases unmatched to any gene: 8. This CDR3 has 15 residues. CDR3 in DNA: TGTGCCAGCAGTACTGGGACTAGCTGGGTAGAGACCCAGTACTTC. Its translation: CASSTGTSWVETQYF.